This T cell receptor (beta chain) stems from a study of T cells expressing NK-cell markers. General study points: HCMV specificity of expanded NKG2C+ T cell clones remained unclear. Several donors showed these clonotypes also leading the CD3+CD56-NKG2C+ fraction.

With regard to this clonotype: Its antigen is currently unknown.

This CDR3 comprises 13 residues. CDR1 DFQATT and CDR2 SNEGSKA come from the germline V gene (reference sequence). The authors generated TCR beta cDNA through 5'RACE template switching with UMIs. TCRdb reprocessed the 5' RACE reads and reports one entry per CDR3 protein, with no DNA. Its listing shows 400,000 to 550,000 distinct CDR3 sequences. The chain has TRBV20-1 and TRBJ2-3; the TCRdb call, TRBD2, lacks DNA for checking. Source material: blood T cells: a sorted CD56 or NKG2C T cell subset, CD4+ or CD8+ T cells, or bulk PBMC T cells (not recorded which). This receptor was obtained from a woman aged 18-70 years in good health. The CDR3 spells CSARLTSGDTQYF.